Detailed here is one TCR beta chain. Time point: baseline, week 1 (first vaccination visit). Treatment given: pre-vaccination baseline after standard-of-care therapy. This entry belongs to a study of a mutant IDH1 vaccine in newly diagnosed glioma. TCRdb keeps only in-frame clones here, not all; method: immunoSEQ multiplex PCR. The data contain approximately 92,000 clones, about 83% of them singletons. V was shortened by 6 bases and J by 10 bases, with 21 bases between the two germline ends. This CDR3 contains 15 residues. Germline lookup yields CDR1 LNHDA and CDR2 SQIVND (reference sequence). The material sequenced was PBMCs, taken from a glioma patient treated with radiotherapy, temozolomide or both. V is TRBV19 and J is TRBJ1-4; no reliable D call. This clonotype was obtained from a woman between 45 and 60 years old with glioma. CDR3 coding DNA: TGTGCCAGTAGGAGTCTAACGGACTCCCTTAGAAAACTGTTTTTT. Translation: CASRSLTDSLRKLFF.